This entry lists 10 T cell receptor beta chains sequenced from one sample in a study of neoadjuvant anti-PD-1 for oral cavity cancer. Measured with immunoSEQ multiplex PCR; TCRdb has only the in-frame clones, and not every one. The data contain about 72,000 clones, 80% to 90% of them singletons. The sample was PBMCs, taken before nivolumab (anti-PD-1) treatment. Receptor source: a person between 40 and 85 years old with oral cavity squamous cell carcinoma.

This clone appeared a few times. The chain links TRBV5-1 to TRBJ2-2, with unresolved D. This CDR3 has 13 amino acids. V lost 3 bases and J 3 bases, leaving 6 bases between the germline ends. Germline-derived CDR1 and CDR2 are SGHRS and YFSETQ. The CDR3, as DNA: TGCGCCAGCAGCTCGGGTCACACCGGGGAGCTGTTTTTT. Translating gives CASSSGHTGELFF.

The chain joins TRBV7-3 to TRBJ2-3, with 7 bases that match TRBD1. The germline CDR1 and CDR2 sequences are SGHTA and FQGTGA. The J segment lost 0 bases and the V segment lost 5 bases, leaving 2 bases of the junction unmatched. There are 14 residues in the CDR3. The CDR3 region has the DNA TGTGCCAGCAGCCCGGGACAGAGCACAGATACGCAGTATTTT. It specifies CASSPGQSTDTQYF.

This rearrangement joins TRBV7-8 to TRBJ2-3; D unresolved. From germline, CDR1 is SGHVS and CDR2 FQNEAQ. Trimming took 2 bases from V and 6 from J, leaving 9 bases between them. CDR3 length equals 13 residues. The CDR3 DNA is TGTGCCAGCAGCTTACCCGGCAGCGATACGCAGTATTTT. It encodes CASSLPGSDTQYF.

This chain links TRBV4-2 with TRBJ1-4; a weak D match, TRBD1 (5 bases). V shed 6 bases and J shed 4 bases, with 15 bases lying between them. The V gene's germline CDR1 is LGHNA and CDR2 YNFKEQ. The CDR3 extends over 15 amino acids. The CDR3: CASRAGSSRNEKLFF. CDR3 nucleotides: TGTGCCAGCAGGGCAGGGTCATCCCGTAATGAAAAACTGTTTTTT.

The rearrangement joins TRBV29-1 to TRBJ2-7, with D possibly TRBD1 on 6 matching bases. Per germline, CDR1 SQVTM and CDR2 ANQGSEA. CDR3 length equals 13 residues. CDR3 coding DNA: TGCAACCGACTGGACAGACACCACCTAAGCGAATACTTC. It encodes CNRLDRHHLSEYF.

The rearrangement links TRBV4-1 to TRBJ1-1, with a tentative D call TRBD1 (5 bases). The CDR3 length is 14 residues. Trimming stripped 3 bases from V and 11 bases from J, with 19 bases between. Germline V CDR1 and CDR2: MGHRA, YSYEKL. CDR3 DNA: TGCGCCAGCAGCCACCCCAGACAGTCGTTTGGGGCTTTCTTT. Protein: CASSHPRQSFGAFF.

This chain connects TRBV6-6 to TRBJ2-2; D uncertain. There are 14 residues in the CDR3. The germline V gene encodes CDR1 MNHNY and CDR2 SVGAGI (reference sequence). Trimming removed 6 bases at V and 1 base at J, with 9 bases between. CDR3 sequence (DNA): TGTGCCAGCAGACAGTTCAGGAACACCGGGGAGCTGTTTTTT. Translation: CASRQFRNTGELFF.

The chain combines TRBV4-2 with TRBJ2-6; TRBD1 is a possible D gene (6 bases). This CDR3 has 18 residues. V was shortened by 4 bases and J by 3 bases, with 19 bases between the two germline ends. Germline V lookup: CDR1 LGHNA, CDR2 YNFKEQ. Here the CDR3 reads CASSPPSRGERGANVLTF. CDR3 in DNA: TGTGCCAGCAGCCCACCCAGCAGGGGTGAGCGTGGGGCCAACGTCCTGACTTTC.

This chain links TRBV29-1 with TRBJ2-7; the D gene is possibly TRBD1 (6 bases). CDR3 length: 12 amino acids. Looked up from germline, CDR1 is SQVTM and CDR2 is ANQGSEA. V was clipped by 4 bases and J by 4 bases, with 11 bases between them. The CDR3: CSVGLTGYEQYF. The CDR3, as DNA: TGCAGCGTTGGGCTAACAGGGTACGAGCAGTACTTC.

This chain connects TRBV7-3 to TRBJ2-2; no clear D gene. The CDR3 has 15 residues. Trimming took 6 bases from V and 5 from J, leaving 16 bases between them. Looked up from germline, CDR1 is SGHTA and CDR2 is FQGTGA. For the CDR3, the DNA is TGTGCCAGCAGGTTTCTAGGGATTGGTACCGGGGAGCTGTTTTTT. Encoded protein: CASRFLGIGTGELFF.